This T cell receptor beta chain was found in a study of regulatory T cells in long-lasting Graves disease. To make TCR beta libraries, researchers used iRepertoire HTBI primers and Arm-PCR of CDR3 regions. TCRdb fed the multiplex PCR reads into MiXCR, producing one record per CDR3 protein. Of hundreds of thousands of distinct CDR3 sequences listed, around 17% are singletons. Time point described: newly diagnosed GD, antithyroid drugs for less than 3 months. Researchers made the TCR library from RNA that was extracted from PBMCs. CDR3 length equals 13 residues. Germline V gene lookup returns CDR1 MNHNS and CDR2 SASEGT. V lost 5 bases to trimming and J lost 5 bases, with 12 bases between them. This clonotype showed up many times. These same data were also listed under a study on T cells in Graves' hyperthyroidism and ophthalmopathy. From that paper: Thyroid ultrasound, orbital computed tomography, clinical symptoms, and serum thyroxine and TRAb underpinned diagnoses.

The sequence was collected from a woman in her 30s with Graves disease. The chain links TRBV6-1 to TRBJ1-1; no definite D call. Sequenced here: peripheral blood mononuclear cells (PBMCs), sampled at new diagnosis, from a patient treated with antithyroid drugs. The CDR3 coding sequence is TGTGCCAGCAGTCCAATGAGGGTAACTGAAGCTTTCTTT. Translating it yields CASSPMRVTEAFF.